These 3 T cell receptor beta chains were all obtained from the same sample, sequenced in a study of T-cell reconstitution after alpha-beta-depleted transplantation in children. The TCRbeta library was prepared with unique molecular identifiers. MiXCR, run by TCRdb on the PCR reads, gives a single entry per CDR3 protein. The sample includes almost 500,000 distinct CDR3 sequences, roughly a tenth of them seen just once. The sample in question was PBMCs, obtained before TCRalphabeta/CD19-depleted stem cell transplant. The receptors come from a child aged 2-15 years with inherited bone marrow failure, due to receive a stem cell transplant.

This clonotype was seen many times. This chain joins TRBV28 and TRBJ1-4; D gene uncertain. CDR1 MDHEN and CDR2 SYDVKM come from the germline V gene. CDR3 size: 14 residues. Between the trimmed V and J ends, which lost 2 bases and 8 bases, there was a span of 12 bases. This chain's CDR3 is CASSLIGGPEKLFF. DNA for the CDR3: TGTGCCAGCAGTTTAATTGGTGGACCGGAAAAACTGTTTTTT. The variable domain in full, with the rest retrieved from reference TRBV28 and TRBJ1-4, is DVKVTQSSRYLVKRTGEKVFLECVQDMDHENMFWYRQDPGLGLRLIYFSYDVKMKEKGDIPEGYSVSREKKERFSLILESASTNQTSMYLCASSLIGGPEKLFFGSGTQLSVL.

A word on this clonotype: An end of the junction differs from the germline gene, which may be a read error. The V gene is TRBV7-2, the J gene TRBJ2-7; 10 positions match TRBD1. Germline assignment: CDR1 SGHTA and CDR2 FQGNSA. The CDR3 runs to 15 residues. The CDR3 sequence is CASSLTGGGWNEQHF. In DNA, the CDR3 is TGTGCCAGCAGCCTGACAGGGGGCGGTTGGAACGAGCAGCACTTC.

This clonotype was counted only a few times. J is TRBJ1-5 and V is TRBV20-1; D remains unclear. The CDR3 has 15 residues. CDR1 and CDR2 from the germline V gene are DFQATT and SNEGSKA (reference sequence). Between the trimmed V and J ends, which lost 0 bases and 0 bases, there was a span of 9 bases. CDR3 nucleotides: TGCAGTGCTAGAGACAAAAATATTAGCAATCAGCCCCAGCATTTT. This codes for CSARDKNISNQPQHF.